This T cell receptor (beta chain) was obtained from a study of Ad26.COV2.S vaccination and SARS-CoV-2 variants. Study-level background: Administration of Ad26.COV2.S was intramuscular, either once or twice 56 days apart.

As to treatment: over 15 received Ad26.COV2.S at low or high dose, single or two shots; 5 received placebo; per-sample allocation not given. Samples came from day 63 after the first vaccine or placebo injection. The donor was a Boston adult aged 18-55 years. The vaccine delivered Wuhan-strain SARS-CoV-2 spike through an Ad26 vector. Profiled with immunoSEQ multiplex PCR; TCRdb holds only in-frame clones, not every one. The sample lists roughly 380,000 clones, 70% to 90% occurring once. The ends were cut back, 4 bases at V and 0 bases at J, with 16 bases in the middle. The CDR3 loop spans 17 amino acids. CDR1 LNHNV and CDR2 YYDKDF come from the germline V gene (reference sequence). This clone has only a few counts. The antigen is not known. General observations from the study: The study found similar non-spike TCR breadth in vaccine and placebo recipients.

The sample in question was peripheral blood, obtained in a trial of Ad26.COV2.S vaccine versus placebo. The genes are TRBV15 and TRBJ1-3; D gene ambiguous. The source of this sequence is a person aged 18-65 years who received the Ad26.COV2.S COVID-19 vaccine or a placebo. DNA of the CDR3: TGTGCCACCAGCAACACCGGGCCAGGCGACTCTGGAAACACCATATATTTT. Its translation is CATSNTGPGDSGNTIYF. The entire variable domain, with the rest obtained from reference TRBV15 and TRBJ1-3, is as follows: DAMVIQNPRYQVTQFGKPVTLSCSQTLNHNVMYWYQQKSSQAPKLLFHYYDKDFNNEADTPDNFQSRRPNTSFCFLDIRSPGLGDTAMYLCATSNTGPGDSGNTIYFGEGSWLTVV.